A selection of T cell receptor beta chains follows, all from one sample in a study of T-cell memory formation after mild COVID-19. Each CDR3 protein gets one entry after TCRdb re-called the 5' RACE reads with MiXCR. The sample includes hundreds of thousands of distinct CDR3 sequences, approximately 15% seen only once; the top ten take around 20%. The sample consisted of PBMCs or a T cell subset sorted from them (not recorded which). These receptors originate from a young man who had mild COVID-19 (a few samples of this study predate the infection). Cell type and time point are not known. Both conserved end residues are part of each CDR3. The D gene is left open where the match is weak. Size tells how often a clone was seen (once, few, many) or the class of an expanded clone, and some rows leave it out.

j_call | v_call | clone_size | d_call | cdr3_length | cdr3_aa | cdr3_nt
TRBJ2-7 | TRBV12-3/TRBV12-4 | many | . | 14 | CASSLTSASYEQYF | TGTGCCAGCAGTTTGACTTCCGCCTCCTACGAGCAGTACTTC
TRBJ1-2 | TRBV18 | . | TRBD1 | 16 | CASSPRPDRLRYGYTF | TGTGCCAGCTCACCAAGACCGGACAGGCTCCGCTATGGCTACACCTTC
TRBJ2-2 | TRBV6-2/TRBV6-3 | . | TRBD2 | 16 | CATWTSGGRNTGELFF | TGTGCCACCTGGACTAGCGGGGGGAGGAACACCGGGGAGCTGTTTTTT
TRBJ2-7 | TRBV6-6 | many | TRBD1 | 14 | CASRATGQNYEQYF | TGTGCCAGCAGGGCAACGGGACAGAACTACGAGCAGTACTTC
TRBJ2-5 | TRBV10-3 | . | . | 13 | CAIGKGQGETQYF | TGTGCCATCGGGAAGGGGCAAGGAGAGACCCAGTACTTC
TRBJ2-1 | TRBV2 | few | TRBD1 | 18 | CASSSRQGLVSSYNEQFF | TGTGCCAGCAGCTCCCGACAGGGTTTGGTGAGCTCCTACAATGAGCAGTTCTTC
TRBJ1-1 | TRBV4-1 | few | TRBD1 | 17 | CASSLIPGTGAFTEAFF | TGCGCCAGCAGCCTAATACCCGGGACAGGGGCTTTCACTGAAGCTTTCTTT
TRBJ2-7 | TRBV12-3/TRBV12-4 | many | . | 12 | CASTLNGYEQYF | TGTGCCAGCACCCTGAACGGATACGAGCAGTACTTC
TRBJ1-1 | TRBV30 | . | . | 13 | CAWSPGRATEAFF | TGTGCCTGGAGCCCGGGACGGGCCACTGAAGCTTTCTTT
TRBJ1-6 | TRBV18 | . | . | 16 | CASSPGAGSYNSPLHF | TGTGCCAGCTCTCCAGGGGCCGGGTCCTATAATTCACCCCTCCACTTT
TRBJ1-2 | TRBV12-3/TRBV12-4 | . | TRBD1 | 12 | CASSLGQWGYTF | TGTGCCAGCAGTCTGGGACAGTGGGGCTACACCTTC
TRBJ2-1 | TRBV7-2 | . | . | 14 | CASSLGREIDEQFF | TGTGCCAGCAGCTTAGGCAGGGAAATCGATGAGCAGTTCTTC
TRBJ2-1 | TRBV20-1 | . | . | 14 | CSASRRGYYNEQFF | TGCAGTGCTAGTAGGCGGGGTTATTACAATGAGCAGTTCTTC
TRBJ2-2 | TRBV7-3 | few | TRBD2 | 18 | CASSLPGTSGRNTGELFF | TGTGCCAGCAGCCTCCCCGGGACTAGCGGAAGGAACACCGGGGAGCTGTTTTTT
TRBJ2-7 | TRBV5-1 | few | . | 13 | CASSLGQIYEQYF | TGCGCCAGCAGCTTGGGACAGATTTACGAGCAGTACTTC
TRBJ2-1 | TRBV6-2/TRBV6-3 | . | . | 14 | CASSPQGSWGEQFF | TGTGCCAGCAGTCCTCAAGGGTCATGGGGTGAGCAGTTCTTC
TRBJ1-5 | TRBV10-3 | . | . | 14 | CAISGLRAGQPQHF | TGTGCCATCAGTGGACTCAGGGCGGGCCAGCCCCAGCATTTT
TRBJ2-2 | TRBV5-1 | . | . | 15 | CASSLVGQRAGELFF | TGCGCCAGCAGCTTGGTCGGACAACGGGCCGGGGAGCTGTTTTTT
TRBJ2-1 | TRBV7-2 | few | TRBD2 | 18 | CASSLNGGGLLGYNEQFF | TGTGCCAGCAGCTTAAACGGCGGGGGGCTCCTCGGGTACAATGAGCAGTTCTTC
TRBJ2-5 | TRBV7-2 | many | . | 14 | CASSFAGSQETQYF | TGTGCCAGCAGCTTTGCGGGGAGCCAAGAGACCCAGTACTTC
TRBJ1-2 | TRBV7-2 | . | . | 14 | CASSLERGPYGYTF | TGTGCCAGCAGCTTAGAGAGGGGACCCTATGGCTACACCTTC
TRBJ1-5 | TRBV7-9 | . | TRBD1 | 15 | CASSLAGTGGQPQHF | TGTGCCAGCAGCCTCGCGGGGACAGGGGGTCAGCCCCAGCATTTT
TRBJ2-7 | TRBV7-2 | . | TRBD1 | 15 | CASSLGSQGAYEQYF | TGTGCCAGCAGCTTAGGGTCACAGGGGGCCTACGAGCAGTACTTC
TRBJ2-3 | TRBV12-3/TRBV12-4 | . | TRBD2 | 16 | CASRPGGGISTDTQYF | TGTGCCAGCAGACCCGGGGGAGGGATAAGCACAGATACGCAGTATTTT
TRBJ2-5 | TRBV7-9 | few | . | 10 | CAVDGETQYF | TGTGCAGTAGACGGGGAGACCCAGTACTTC
TRBJ1-1 | TRBV6-6 | . | . | 13 | CASYGVSGTEAFF | TGTGCCAGCTATGGAGTGAGCGGTACTGAAGCTTTCTTT
TRBJ1-2 | TRBV7-3 | . | TRBD1 | 13 | CASSSRTGEGYTF | TGTGCCAGCAGCTCAAGGACAGGGGAAGGCTACACCTTC
TRBJ2-7 | TRBV4-1 | . | . | 17 | CASSQERSGHSTYEQYF | TGCGCCAGCAGCCAAGAGAGGTCGGGACATAGCACCTACGAGCAGTACTTC
TRBJ2-5 | TRBV12-3/TRBV12-4 | . | TRBD2 | 15 | CASSFMSGGSRTQYF | TGTGCCAGCAGTTTTATGAGCGGGGGCTCGCGGACCCAGTACTTC
TRBJ1-1 | TRBV25-1 | few | . | 16 | CASSRGLWGGLAEAFF | TGTGCCAGCAGTAGGGGGTTGTGGGGGGGCCTGGCTGAAGCTTTCTTT
TRBJ2-5 | TRBV20-1 | few | TRBD2 | 14 | CSAIGGAGKETQYF | TGCAGTGCCATCGGGGGGGCCGGAAAAGAGACCCAGTACTTC
TRBJ2-1 | TRBV7-9 | . | TRBD1 | 15 | CASSSRDRGRDEQFF | TGTGCCAGCAGCTCGAGGGACAGGGGGCGCGATGAGCAGTTCTTC
TRBJ2-7 | TRBV5-1 | few | . | 16 | CASSPRRGANSYEQYF | TGCGCCAGCAGCCCCCGCCGCGGGGCTAACTCCTACGAGCAGTACTTC
TRBJ2-7 | TRBV20-1 | . | TRBD1 | 13 | CSASAGTGYEQYF | TGCAGTGCTAGCGCCGGGACAGGGTACGAGCAGTACTTC
TRBJ1-2 | TRBV12-3/TRBV12-4 | few | . | 14 | CASSLRHLDLGYTF | TGTGCCAGCAGTTTGAGACACCTAGATCTGGGCTACACCTTC
TRBJ1-5 | TRBV7-9 | few | . | 14 | CASSSTDSNQPQHF | TGTGCCAGCAGCTCGACTGATAGCAATCAGCCCCAGCATTTT
TRBJ2-3 | TRBV7-3 | many | TRBD1 | 15 | CASSFSGTGADTQYF | TGTGCCAGCAGCTTCTCCGGGACAGGGGCAGATACGCAGTATTTT